This T cell receptor (beta chain) originates from a study of T cell repertoires in cytomegalovirus infection. Study-wide background: It was the public TCR beta signatures that indicated both CMV infection and matching HLA type.

Using its own MiXCR run on the reads, TCRdb lists one record per CDR3 protein. The sample lists some 200,000 distinct CDR3 sequences; approximately 9.6% were seen once. A remark on this clonotype: This may be a read error, as it is one base from a much larger clone.

This CDR3 is 13 amino acids long. Germline assignment: CDR1 MNHEY and CDR2 SVGAGI. Trimming pared 0 bases from V and 6 bases from J, leaving 8 bases between. The origin of this receptor is a human donor in good health (CMV status not recorded). Some clones in this sample may be carry-over from other donors' samples. This rearrangement joins TRBV6-5 to TRBJ1-2; D call uncertain. The sample comprised PBMCs. DNA for the CDR3: TGTGCCAGCAGTTACTCGGAAACGCATGGCTACACCTTC. Translating gives CASSYSETHGYTF.